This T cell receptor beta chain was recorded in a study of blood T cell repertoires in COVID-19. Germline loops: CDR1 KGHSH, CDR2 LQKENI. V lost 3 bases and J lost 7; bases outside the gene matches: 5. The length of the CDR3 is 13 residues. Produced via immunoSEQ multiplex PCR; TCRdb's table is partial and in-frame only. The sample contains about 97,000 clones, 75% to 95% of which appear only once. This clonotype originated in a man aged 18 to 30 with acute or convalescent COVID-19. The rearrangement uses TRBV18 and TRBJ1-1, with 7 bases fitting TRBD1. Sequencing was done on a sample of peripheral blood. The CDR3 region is CASSPQDRNEAFF. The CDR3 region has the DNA TGTGCCAGCTCACCCCAGGACAGGAATGAAGCTTTCTTT.